Included here is one T cell receptor beta chain sequence, with context. Trimming at V came to 6 bases and at J to 2 bases, leaving 5 bases not matched to a gene. The germline gives CDR1 LNHDA, CDR2 SQIVND (reference sequence). The CDR3 totals 15 residues. Authors' methods: Counts of nucleated cells, estimated from reference gene primer amplification, were obtained. The repertoire was sequenced with immunoSEQ multiplex PCR; TCRdb's copy has only in-frame clones and lacks some. V and J calls and clone size are given by that table; D and trimming were obtained from the DNA. The sample yields about 140,000 clones, 75% to 85% seen once. This sample is part of a study of blood T cell repertoires in COVID-19.

The rearrangement links TRBV19 to TRBJ2-1; 9 bases are a match to TRBD2. The sample comprised peripheral blood. The TCR comes from a man aged 50 or older with acute or convalescent COVID-19. The CDR3 reads CASSKREDAYNEQFF. As DNA, the CDR3 is TGTGCCAGTAGCAAGCGGGAGGACGCCTACAATGAGCAGTTCTTC. Full variable domain (rest looked up from reference TRBV19 and TRBJ2-1): DGGITQSPKYLFRKEGQNVTLSCEQNLNHDAMYWYRQDPGQGLRLIYYSQIVNDFQKGDIAEGYSVSREKKESFPLTVTSAQKNPTAFYLCASSKREDAYNEQFFGPGTRLTVL.